This T cell receptor beta chain was captured by sequencing in a study of vaccination and CD4 T cells after COVID-19. As for treatment: approximately nine-day PBMC culture with coronavirus spike peptide pools or control peptides (ViraFEST assay). Culture of two million PBMCs per well took place with around 10 IU/ml IL-2 and approximately 11 ug/ml peptide pools. For this clonotype: Its antigen is undetermined.

V trimming: 0 bases; J trimming: 10 bases; junction bases outside the gene matches: 7. CDR3 length: 15 amino acids. The germline V gene has CDR1 SGHAT and CDR2 FQNNGV. The Oncomine TCR Beta short-read assay sequenced DNA from cultured CD4+ T cells. From the PCR reads, TCRdb called clonotypes with MiXCR, one entry per CDR3 protein. The sample consists of approximately 9,500 distinct CDR3 sequences, roughly 24% of them appearing once. Broader study findings: Within the convalescent patients, spike mono-reactivity was found in 304 of 307 vaccine-specific clones.

The chain employs TRBV11-2 and TRBJ2-4; 9 bases agree with TRBD1. The material was CD4+ T cells from blood, cultured in vitro, obtained after SARS-CoV-2 vaccination. The origin of this receptor is a human donor who had recovered from COVID-19. The CDR3: CASSLDSGTGLIQYF. CDR3 nucleotides: TGTGCCAGCAGCTTAGATTCCGGGACAGGGCTGATTCAGTACTTC.